One sample yielded the 21 T cell receptor beta chains listed below, sequenced in a study of T cell responses to AZD1222 COVID-19 vaccine. Method: immunoSEQ multiplex PCR; TCRdb's copy keeps in-frame clones and lacks some. The repertoire holds about 160,000 clones, with roughly nine tenths as singletons. The sample was peripheral blood, taken on day 0 of AZD1222 vaccination. Receptors originate from an adult in good health.

The rearrangement links TRBV4-3 to TRBJ1-1; perhaps TRBD1 as D (5 bases). The CDR3 totals 16 residues. The germline V and J ends were trimmed by 0 bases and 2 bases, with 13 bases remaining between them. Germline CDR1 and CDR2: LGHNA and YSLEER. The CDR3 DNA reads TGCGCCAGCAGCCAAGAGGGCGGGGCCGGCAACACTGAAGCTTTCTTT. Protein sequence: CASSQEGGAGNTEAFF.

The genes are TRBV27 and TRBJ1-4; 7 bases line up with TRBD1. This CDR3 spans 13 amino acids. The germline V gene has CDR1 MNHEY and CDR2 SMNVEV (reference sequence). V lost 4 bases to trimming and J lost 11 bases; unmatched junction nucleotides: 7. As DNA, the CDR3 is TGTGCCAGCAGTTCCAGGGGGGTAGGGAAACTGTTTTTT. As protein: CASSSRGVGKLFF.

The chain combines TRBV4-3 with TRBJ1-2; D is unresolved. V gave up 1 base and J gave up 2 bases, with 11 bases separating them. Germline V CDR1 and CDR2: LGHNA, YSLEER. There are 15 residues in the CDR3. CDR3 loop: CASSQGRSQNYGYTF. The DNA for the CDR3 is TGCGCCAGCAGCCAAGGAAGAAGTCAGAACTATGGCTACACCTTC.

V gene TRBV11-2 combines with J gene TRBJ2-3, with D tentatively TRBD1 (6 bases). This CDR3 has 14 residues. The V end lost 1 base, the J end lost 3 bases, and 8 bases lay between the germline ends. Germline V gene lookup returns CDR1 SGHAT and CDR2 FQNNGV. CDR3 coding DNA: TGTGCCAGCAGCTTAGTGGACAGAACAGATACGCAGTATTTT. It encodes CASSLVDRTDTQYF. Based on the CDR3 plus reference TRBV11-2 and TRBJ2-3, the full variable domain is EAGVAQSPRYKIIEKRQSVAFWCNPISGHATLYWYQQILGQGPKLLIQFQNNGVVDDSQLPKDRFSAERLKGVDSTLKIQPAKLEDSAVYLCASSLVDRTDTQYFGPGTRLTVL.

This chain connects TRBV24-1 to TRBJ2-1, with TRBD1 as a possible D gene (6 bases). The germline gives CDR1 KGHDR, CDR2 SFDVKD. V was cut by 3 bases and J by 8 bases, with 13 bases left in between. The length of the CDR3 is 14 residues. CDR3 region: CATSDPSGDHEQFF. The CDR3 DNA reads as TGTGCCACCAGTGATCCCTCAGGGGACCATGAGCAGTTCTTC.

The chain uses TRBV5-1 and TRBJ2-5, with D tentatively TRBD1 or TRBD2 (5 bases each). Germline-derived CDR1 and CDR2 are SGHRS and YFSETQ. Trimming took off 4 bases at V and 2 bases at J, with 21 bases between the two ends. The CDR3 totals 17 residues. The CDR3 coding sequence is TGCGCCAGCAGCCGCCGAAATCCGGGACGTCAACAAGAGACCCAGTACTTC. Translated, it gives CASSRRNPGRQQETQYF.

The gene calls are TRBV10-3 and TRBJ2-3; 10 positions agree with TRBD2. With 9 bases clipped from V and 4 bases from J, the junction kept 4 bases outside the gene matches. The germline V gene encodes CDR1 ENHRY and CDR2 SYGVKD. The CDR3 runs to 13 residues. DNA of the CDR3: TGTGCCATTCTAGCGGGAGAGGCAGATACGCAGTATTTT. This gives the protein CAILAGEADTQYF.

The rearrangement uses TRBV4-3 and TRBJ1-4, with D possibly TRBD1 on 6 matching bases. V was shortened by 4 bases and J by 5 bases, with 14 bases between the two germline ends. Germline-derived CDR1 and CDR2 are LGHNA and YSLEER. There are 15 residues in the CDR3. This CDR3 reads CASSRDQGRNEKLFF. The CDR3 DNA reads TGCGCCAGCAGCCGCGATCAGGGGAGGAATGAAAAACTGTTTTTT.

This chain joins TRBV30 and TRBJ1-5, with D possibly matching TRBD1 (5 bases). CDR3 size: 14 residues. Germline-derived CDR1 and CDR2 are GTSNPN and SVGIG (reference sequence). V lost 0 bases and J lost 3, with 9 bases in between. In DNA, the CDR3 is TGTGCCTGGAGTGTCGCGGGGACCAATCAGCCCCAGCATTTT. Amino acid sequence: CAWSVAGTNQPQHF.

The sample holds a few counts of this clone. The chain recombines TRBV11-3 with TRBJ2-1; no firm D call. Per germline, CDR1 SGHNT and CDR2 YENEEA. Trimming left V 0 bases short and J 2 bases short, with 2 bases between. This CDR3 region has 13 residues. The CDR3 bases are TGTGCCAGCAGCTTAGAAGCCTACAATGAGCAGTTCTTC. Translation: CASSLEAYNEQFF. The variable domain in full, with the rest retrieved from reference TRBV11-3 and TRBJ2-1, is EAGVVQSPRYKIIEKKQPVAFWCNPISGHNTLYWYLQNLGQGPELLIRYENEEAVDDSQLPKDRFSAERLKGVDSTLKIQPAELGDSAVYLCASSLEAYNEQFFGPGTRLTVL.

A remark on this clone: Other DNA variants within this sample encode the same CDR3. The chain carries TRBV29-1 and TRBJ1-1; D gene ambiguous. The germline CDR1 and CDR2 sequences are SQVTM and ANQGSEA. CDR3 length: 11 residues. The V end was cut by 6 bases, the J end by 4 bases, with 9 bases between. The CDR3 DNA sequence: TGCAGCGTCGGTGTGGGCACTGAAGCTTTCTTT. It specifies CSVGVGTEAFF.

This clone was recorded only once. This chain connects TRBV11-2 to TRBJ1-1, with 9 positions matching TRBD1. The trim removed 4 bases at V and 5 bases at J, leaving 8 bases unmatched. This CDR3 comprises 15 residues. Germline V CDR1 and CDR2: SGHAT, FQNNGV. Here the CDR3 reads CASSSFTGGRTEAFF. The CDR3 nucleotides read TGTGCCAGCAGCTCATTCACAGGGGGCCGGACTGAAGCTTTCTTT. Full variable domain (remainder filled in from reference TRBV11-2 and TRBJ1-1): EAGVAQSPRYKIIEKRQSVAFWCNPISGHATLYWYQQILGQGPKLLIQFQNNGVVDDSQLPKDRFSAERLKGVDSTLKIQPAKLEDSAVYLCASSSFTGGRTEAFFGQGTRLTVV.

A few counts support this clone. The gene calls are TRBV10-3 and TRBJ1-1; a possible D gene is TRBD1 (6 bases). CDR1 and CDR2 from the germline V gene are ENHRY and SYGVKD. The CDR3 has 14 amino acids. Trimming removed 2 bases at V and 4 bases at J, with 11 bases between. As DNA, the CDR3 is TGTGCCATCAGTGAGGCTCTGACAGGCACTGAAGCTTTCTTT. Translation: CAISEALTGTEAFF.

This clone turned up a few times. The genes are TRBV10-3 and TRBJ1-1; tentative D call: TRBD1 (5 bases). The V gene's germline CDR1 is ENHRY and CDR2 SYGVKD. The CDR3 loop spans 16 amino acids. Trimming shortened V by 6 bases and J by 2 bases, and 19 bases separated the two germline ends. CDR3 residues: CAISSPPKTVNTEAFF. The CDR3 coding sequence is TGTGCCATCAGCTCCCCTCCCAAGACAGTTAACACTGAAGCTTTCTTT.

The chain joins TRBV5-4 to TRBJ1-1; D gene unclear. Between the trimmed V and J ends, which lost 0 bases and 6 bases, there was a span of 12 bases. This CDR3 has 14 amino acids. Germline values: CDR1 SGHNT, CDR2 YYREEE (reference sequence). The DNA of the CDR3 is TGTGCCAGCAGCTTGGCCGCCCAGTTTTCTGAAGCTTTCTTT. Residues: CASSLAAQFSEAFF.

This rearrangement joins TRBV5-5 to TRBJ1-2; the D gene is possibly TRBD1 (6 bases). CDR1 and CDR2 (germline): SGHKS, YYEKEE (reference sequence). Trimming stripped 4 bases from V and 6 bases from J, with 22 bases between. This CDR3 region has 16 residues. The CDR3 bases are TGTGCCAGCAGCCAAACAGGGAAGGGGAGTCCCGATGGCTACACCTTC. Translated, it gives CASSQTGKGSPDGYTF.

The sample holds one count of this clone. The chain has TRBV5-6 and TRBJ1-3; D is ambiguous. Germline V lookup: CDR1 SGHDT, CDR2 YYEEEE. V gave up 8 bases and J gave up 0 bases, with 9 bases separating them. The CDR3 runs to 13 residues. CDR3 residues: CASTLGSGNTIYF. The CDR3 coding sequence is TGTGCCAGTACCCTTGGCTCTGGAAACACCATATATTTT.

CDR3 DNA sequence: TGTGCCAGCAGTCGCCGGGACAGGGTTCGGGAGCCCCAGCATTTT. As protein: CASSRRDRVREPQHF. The chain recombines TRBV6-2 or TRBV6-3 with TRBJ1-5, with 9 bases lining up with TRBD1. V shed 5 bases, J shed 8 bases, and the junction held 10 bases outside the gene matches. Per germline, CDR1 MNHEY and CDR2 SVGEGT. This CDR3 spans 15 amino acids.

The chain carries TRBV24-1 and TRBJ2-2; D gene ambiguous. CDR1 KGHDR and CDR2 SFDVKD come from the germline V gene. V lost 5 bases and J lost 0, with 12 bases in between. This CDR3 comprises 16 residues. DNA of the CDR3: TGTGCCACCAGTGGTCGATTTCCGTCGAACACCGGGGAGCTGTTTTTT. Translation gives CATSGRFPSNTGELFF.

The chain couples TRBV19 to TRBJ2-5, with a weak D call TRBD1 (5 bases). Germline lookup yields CDR1 LNHDA and CDR2 SQIVND (reference sequence). Trimming pared 6 bases from V and 2 bases from J, leaving 13 bases between. The CDR3 is made up of 14 amino acids. Here the CDR3 DNA reads TGTGCCAGTAGGGGCAGGGAAGGGCAAGAGACCCAGTACTTC. Encoded protein: CASRGREGQETQYF.

In its sample, this clone was seen a few times. This rearrangement joins TRBV12-3 or TRBV12-4 to TRBJ2-1; D is undetermined. V dropped 5 bases and J dropped 9 bases, with 8 bases sitting between them. This CDR3 spans 11 amino acids. CDR3 loop: CASSRSTEQFF. The CDR3, as DNA: TGTGCCAGCAGTAGGTCAACTGAGCAGTTCTTC.